These 24 T cell receptor beta chains were all obtained from the same sample, sequenced in a study of blood T cell repertoires in COVID-19. Sequencing used immunoSEQ multiplex PCR; TCRdb keeps in-frame clones, though not all of them. The sample carries some 350,000 clones, roughly nine tenths recorded once. The sequenced sample consisted of PBMCs or T cells enriched from blood (not recorded which). The receptors were sampled from a man aged 18 to 30 who had recovered from COVID-19.

In this sample, this clone turned up a few times. This chain links TRBV28 with TRBJ1-2, with D perhaps TRBD1 (5 bases). V gave up 6 bases and J gave up 1 base, with 15 bases separating them. Germline V gene data show CDR1 as MDHEN and CDR2 as SYDVKM. The CDR3 has 15 amino acids. The CDR3 DNA reads as TGTGCCAGCAGCCCCCCCCCAGGGCTTAACTATGGCTACACCTTC. This translates into CASSPPPGLNYGYTF.

The chain is built from TRBV6-5 and TRBJ2-7; D ambiguous. This CDR3 spans 13 amino acids. V was clipped by 2 bases and J by 1 base, with 6 bases between them. Germline CDR1 and CDR2: MNHEY and SVGAGI. The CDR3 DNA sequence: TGTGCCAGCAGTTACACAGTTTCCTACGAGCAGTACTTC. Protein: CASSYTVSYEQYF.

This chain joins TRBV7-9 and TRBJ1-2, with D uncertain. Trimming shortened V by 3 bases and J by 7 bases, and 9 bases separated the two germline ends. This CDR3 is 12 amino acids long. CDR1 and CDR2 (germline): SEHNR, FQNEAQ (reference sequence). The CDR3 reads CASSFESLGYTF. CDR3 DNA sequence: TGTGCCAGCAGCTTCGAGTCCCTTGGCTACACCTTC.

The rearrangement uses TRBV12-3 or TRBV12-4 and TRBJ1-1; D gene unclear. Trimming left V 5 bases short and J 10 bases short, with 17 bases between. The CDR3 loop spans 13 amino acids. The CDR3 DNA is TGTGCCAGCAGTGATGACGGCGGCCGGCGAGCTTTCTTT. As protein: CASSDDGGRRAFF.

This chain connects TRBV3-1 (or the pseudogene TRBV3-2) to TRBJ2-7; 8 bases line up with TRBD1. Germline V gives CDR1 LGHDT, CDR2 YNNKEL (reference sequence). The CDR3 covers 14 residues. Trimming took 4 bases from V and 3 from J; bases not matched to a gene: 5. CDR3 sequence reads: CASSLRDRGYEQYF. CDR3 coding DNA: TGTGCCAGCAGCCTGAGAGACAGGGGCTACGAGCAGTACTTC.

This CDR3 is CATFRGAHGSYEQYF. In DNA form, the CDR3 reads TGTGCCACCTTTCGGGGGGCGCATGGGTCCTACGAGCAGTACTTC. The rearrangement links TRBV6-5 to TRBJ2-7; perhaps TRBD2 as D (7 bases). Germline V gene lookup returns CDR1 MNHEY and CDR2 SVGAGI. The CDR3 length is 15 residues. V gave up 10 bases and J gave up 1 base, with 20 bases separating them.

The V and J genes are TRBV3-1 (or the pseudogene TRBV3-2) and TRBJ2-7; 13 positions match TRBD2. Germline values: CDR1 LGHDT, CDR2 YNNKEL (reference sequence). J lost 4 bases, V lost 3 bases, and 3 bases had no gene match. The CDR3 is 15 residues long. The CDR3 spells CASSQATSGGYEQYF. CDR3 in DNA: TGTGCCAGCAGCCAGGCGACTAGCGGGGGGTACGAGCAGTACTTC.

The chain combines TRBV19 with TRBJ1-2; D gene ambiguous. V was cut by 7 bases and J by 4 bases, with 10 bases left in between. CDR1 and CDR2 from the germline V gene are LNHDA and SQIVND (reference sequence). CDR3 length: 12 amino acids. This chain's CDR3 is CASMKAGYGYTF. Here the CDR3 DNA reads TGTGCCAGTATGAAGGCGGGCTATGGCTACACCTTC.

V usage is TRBV7-2 and J usage is TRBJ2-1; 10 bases are a match to TRBD1. The germline CDR1 and CDR2 sequences are SGHTA and FQGNSA. This CDR3 spans 19 amino acids. V lost 4 bases, J lost 0 bases, and 12 bases stayed unmatched. CDR3 coding DNA: TGTGCCAGCAGCTCTTACAGCCCCGGGACAGGGGACTCCTACAATGAGCAGTTCTTC. Amino acid sequence: CASSSYSPGTGDSYNEQFF.

V and J are TRBV25-1 and TRBJ1-1, with 8 bases identical to TRBD1. The CDR3 extends over 15 amino acids. CDR1 and CDR2 from the germline V gene are MGHDK and SYGVNS. V dropped 4 bases and J dropped 4; count of bases not matched to a gene: 8. In DNA, the CDR3 is TGTGCCAGCAGTGCCCCCAGGACAGGGCGCACTGAAGCTTTCTTT. Protein: CASSAPRTGRTEAFF.

V usage is TRBV27 and J usage is TRBJ2-1; 11 bases are shared with TRBD2. The germline gives CDR1 MNHEY, CDR2 SMNVEV (reference sequence). The ends lost 6 bases at V and 1 base at J; junction bases unmatched: 5. The CDR3 loop spans 16 amino acids. The CDR3 loop is CASRLLAGESYNEQFF. In DNA, the CDR3 is TGTGCCAGCAGATTACTAGCGGGGGAGTCCTACAATGAGCAGTTCTTC.

The V call is TRBV6-5, the J call TRBJ2-3, with D uncertain. CDR1 and CDR2 (germline): MNHEY, SVGAGI. V shed 4 bases and J shed 5 bases, with 10 bases lying between them. The CDR3 has 13 amino acids. Here the CDR3 DNA reads TGTGCCAGCAGTTCTGACTCGCGAGATACGCAGTATTTT. It yields the protein CASSSDSRDTQYF.

The V and J genes are TRBV7-3 and TRBJ1-2; 10 positions match TRBD1. Germline CDR1 SGHTA, CDR2 FQGTGA. With 2 bases clipped from V and 5 bases from J, the junction kept 2 bases outside the gene matches. CDR3 length equals 14 residues. The CDR3 loop reads CASSLDRGLYGYTF. DNA for the CDR3: TGTGCCAGCAGCTTAGACAGGGGGCTTTATGGCTACACCTTC.

This chain connects TRBV2 to TRBJ2-1; weak D call: TRBD2 (6 bases). V dropped 6 bases and J dropped 0 bases, with 9 bases sitting between them. Germline loops: CDR1 SNHLY, CDR2 FYNNEI. The CDR3 is 14 residues long. The CDR3 DNA is TGTGCCAGCAGGGGAGGAAGCTCCTACAATGAGCAGTTCTTC. It translates to CASRGGSSYNEQFF.

DNA for the CDR3: TGTGCCAGCAGTGACTCCCCTGGACAATTGGGGGAGCAGTTCTTC. This encodes CASSDSPGQLGEQFF. The rearrangement joins TRBV6-4 to TRBJ2-1; TRBD1 might be the D (5 bases). V was cut by 0 bases and J by 10 bases, with 16 bases left in between. The CDR3 loop spans 15 amino acids. Looked up from germline, CDR1 is MRHNA and CDR2 is SNTAGT.

The chain recombines TRBV5-1 with TRBJ2-1; perhaps TRBD2 as D (5 bases). The length of the CDR3 is 14 residues. Trimming removed 4 bases at V and 10 bases at J, with 18 bases between. Germline CDR1 is SGHRS and CDR2 is YFSETQ. CDR3 sequence: CASSPLGEALEQFF. The CDR3 region has the DNA TGCGCCAGCAGCCCCCTGGGAGAGGCCTTGGAGCAGTTCTTC.

The chain has TRBV30 and TRBJ2-3; 11 nucleotides match TRBD2. The CDR3 consists of 14 residues. With 1 base clipped from V and 7 bases from J, the junction kept 4 bases outside the gene matches. Germline CDR1 is GTSNPN and CDR2 is SVGIG (reference sequence). The CDR3 DNA is TGTGCCTGGAGTGCCCTAGCGGGGGGTTATACGCAGTATTTT. It translates to CAWSALAGGYTQYF.

This chain connects TRBV7-9 to TRBJ2-2, with a possible D match to TRBD1 (5 bases). CDR1 is SEHNR and CDR2 is FQNEAQ in the germline V gene (reference sequence). V lost 1 base to trimming and J lost 1 base, with 7 bases between them. CDR3 length: 15 amino acids. The CDR3 here is CASSLGTRNTGELFF. The CDR3, as DNA: TGTGCCAGCAGCTTAGGGACAAGGAACACCGGGGAGCTGTTTTTT.

The chain links TRBV11-2 to TRBJ2-3, with 9 nucleotides matching TRBD1. V lost 5 bases, J lost 7 bases, and 10 bases stayed unmatched. Germline V gene lookup returns CDR1 SGHAT and CDR2 FQNNGV. The CDR3 covers 15 residues. DNA for the CDR3: TGTGCCAGCAGCCCGGGGACAGGGTTTGTGCATACGCAGTATTTT. It specifies CASSPGTGFVHTQYF.

The chain carries TRBV30 and TRBJ2-2, with unresolved D. CDR1 and CDR2 (germline): GTSNPN, SVGIG (reference sequence). CDR3 length equals 14 residues. The V gene lost 2 bases and the J gene lost 4 bases, with 11 bases spanning the gap. CDR3 nucleotides: TGTGCCTGGAGTCTGCAGGATTTCACCGGGGAGCTGTTTTTT. It codes for CAWSLQDFTGELFF.

The rearrangement links TRBV5-8 to TRBJ1-6, with D maybe TRBD1 (5 bases). The CDR3 loop spans 15 amino acids. The V and J ends lost 4 bases and 10 bases respectively, with 18 bases between them. Germline lookup yields CDR1 SGHTS and CDR2 YDEGEE. The CDR3: CASSGGTQAPSPLHF. For the CDR3, the DNA is TGTGCCAGCAGCGGAGGGACGCAAGCTCCCTCACCCCTCCACTTT.

The chain employs TRBV7-2 and TRBJ2-3; D might be TRBD2 (5 bases). The germline V gene encodes CDR1 SGHTA and CDR2 FQGNSA. The ends were cut back, 3 bases at V and 2 bases at J, with 9 bases in the middle. CDR3 length: 14 residues. CDR3 amino acids: CASSFGLATDTQYF. In DNA, the CDR3 is TGTGCCAGCAGCTTTGGACTCGCCACAGATACGCAGTATTTT.

This clone was seen once. The J gene is TRBJ2-1, the V gene TRBV5-1; 9 bases line up with TRBD2. Germline V lookup: CDR1 SGHRS, CDR2 YFSETQ. This CDR3 spans 15 amino acids. Trimming at V came to 2 bases and at J to 9 bases, leaving 9 bases not matched to a gene. The CDR3 is CASSFSLAGVTEQFF. The CDR3 nucleotides read TGCGCCAGCAGCTTCTCGTTAGCGGGAGTCACTGAGCAGTTCTTC.

The chain combines TRBV13 with TRBJ1-2; perhaps TRBD1 as D (5 bases). Trimming stripped 5 bases from V and 1 base from J, with 17 bases between. This CDR3 has 16 amino acids. Germline CDR1 and CDR2: PRHDT and FYEKMQ (reference sequence). The CDR3 loop reads CASSPNPDRINYGYTF. CDR3 DNA: TGTGCCAGCAGCCCTAACCCCGACAGAATTAACTATGGCTACACCTTC.